This T cell receptor beta chain derives from a study of blood T cell repertoires in COVID-19. Study-wide background: The study drew acute and convalescent COVID-19 samples from the United States, Italy and Spain.

This CDR3 region has 14 residues. V gave up 4 bases and J gave up 0 bases, with 11 bases separating them. From germline, CDR1 is SQVTM and CDR2 ANQGSEA. Under the authors' procedure: Amplification of reference gene primers was used by the study to estimate nucleated cell counts. TCRdb keeps only in-frame clones here, not all; method: immunoSEQ multiplex PCR. The V and J calls and the clone size are those of that table, but D and trimming were determined from the DNA. This table holds 350,000 to 450,000 clones, approximately 93% found once. Residents of about two dozen US areas, aged roughly 18 to 90 years, made up the participants. Membership in each cohort depended on participant-reported clinical history.

This TCR came from a woman aged 40 to 55 who had been exposed to COVID-19. The sequenced sample was PBMCs or T cells enriched from blood (not recorded which). This chain joins TRBV29-1 and TRBJ2-3; tentative D call: TRBD1 (5 bases). The CDR3 reads CSVAGQQSTDTQYF. As DNA, the CDR3 is TGCAGCGTTGCTGGACAACAAAGCACAGATACGCAGTATTTT.